This T cell receptor (beta chain) emerged from a study of human CD8 memory T cell subsets. TCR beta libraries were made by UMI-labeled 5' RACE. TCRdb reprocessed the 5' RACE reads and keeps a single row for each CDR3 protein, giving no DNA. The table lists 7,000 to 7,500 distinct CDR3 sequences. Whole-study findings and limits: Similarly high diversity was seen in stem-like memory and precursor exhausted T cells, but not in effector memory cells.

Turning to this clonotype: Its target is not known.

Sample: CD8+ T cells from PBMCs. This clonotype originated in a human donor in good health.

CDR3: CASSVGQLGLAYNEQFF. V gene TRBV9 combines with J gene TRBJ2-1. Germline CDR1 reads SGDLS; CDR2 reads YYNGEE. The CDR3 has 17 residues.